These 3 T cell receptor beta chains share one sample of origin, sequenced in a study of T cells in Graves' hyperthyroidism and ophthalmopathy. TCR beta CDR3 region amplification was performed from RNA transcripts. HTBI primers drove first-round RT-PCR of the TCR CDR3. TCRdb re-analysed the multiplex PCR reads in MiXCR, keeping a single row per CDR3 protein. The sample shows about 410,000 distinct CDR3 sequences, 14% to 15% of them seen only once. The specimen sequenced was blood. Receptors originate from a man aged 18 to 29 with Graves' ophthalmopathy.

The chain couples TRBV6-1 to TRBJ2-1; D may correspond to TRBD1 or TRBD2 (5 bases each). CDR1 is MNHNS and CDR2 is SASEGT in the germline V gene. Trimming took off 6 bases at V and 5 bases at J, with 8 bases between the two ends. This CDR3 has 12 amino acids. CDR3 DNA sequence: TGTGCCAGCAGGTGGGGGAACAATGAGCAGTTCTTC. Translation gives CASRWGNNEQFF.

A few counts support this clonotype. This chain joins TRBV4-1 and TRBJ1-2; the match to TRBD1 covers 9 bases. The CDR3 runs 14 residues. V was pared by 3 bases and J by 4 bases, with 3 bases of the junction left unmatched. Germline CDR1 and CDR2: MGHRA and YSYEKL. The CDR3 here is CASSHMTGGYGYTF. DNA for the CDR3: TGCGCCAGCAGCCATATGACAGGGGGCTATGGCTACACCTTC.

This clonotype has a count of ten or more. The genes are TRBV13 and TRBJ2-2; D might be TRBD1 (5 bases). This CDR3 is built from 15 residues. The V and J ends lost 2 bases and 4 bases respectively, with 11 bases between them. The germline CDR1 and CDR2 sequences are PRHDT and FYEKMQ (reference sequence). This CDR3 is CASSLSGRGTGELFF. CDR3 DNA sequence: TGTGCCAGCAGCTTATCAGGGCGCGGCACCGGGGAGCTGTTTTTT.